This entry describes one TCR beta chain. CDR1 and CDR2 from the germline V gene are SGDLS and YYNGEE. CDR3 length equals 13 residues. Trimming cost V 4 bases and J 9 bases, with 14 bases left between them. These data belong to a study of OX40 agonist ivuxolimab in advanced cancers. TCRdb keeps only in-frame clones here, not all; method: immunoSEQ multiplex PCR. This sample has some 80,000 clones; more than 90% occur once, and the top ten carry around 4.9%. This TCR was recovered from an adult with an advanced solid tumor such as melanoma, head and neck, liver or kidney cancer. The J gene is TRBJ2-1, the V gene TRBV9; possible D gene TRBD2, 5 bases. Sequences were derived from CD4+ or CD8+ T cells sorted from blood, sampled in a trial of the OX40 agonist ivuxolimab. CDR3 coding DNA: TGTGCCAGCAGCTCCACAAGGGCGGGTGAGCAGTTCTTC. Encoded protein: CASSSTRAGEQFF.